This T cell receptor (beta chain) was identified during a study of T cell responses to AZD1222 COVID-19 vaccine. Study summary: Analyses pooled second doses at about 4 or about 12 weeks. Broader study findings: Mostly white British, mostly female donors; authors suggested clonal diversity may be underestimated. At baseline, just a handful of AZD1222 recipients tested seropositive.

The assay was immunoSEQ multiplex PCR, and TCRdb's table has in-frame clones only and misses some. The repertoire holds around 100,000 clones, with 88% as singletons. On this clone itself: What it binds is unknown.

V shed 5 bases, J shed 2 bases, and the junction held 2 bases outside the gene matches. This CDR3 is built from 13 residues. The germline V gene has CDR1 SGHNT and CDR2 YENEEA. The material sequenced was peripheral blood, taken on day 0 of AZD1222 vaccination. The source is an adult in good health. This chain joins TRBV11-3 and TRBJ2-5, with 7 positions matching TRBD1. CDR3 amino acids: CASSQGQQETQYF. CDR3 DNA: TGTGCCAGCAGCCAGGGACAGCAAGAGACCCAGTACTTC.